A selection of T cell receptor beta chains follows, all from one sample in a study of control samples from healthy donors and cancer patients. TCRdb's table, derived via immunoSEQ multiplex PCR, lists solely in-frame clones and lacks some. This table has fewer than 20,000 clones, about 89% appearing once. The sample was PBMCs. These receptor sequences come from a man aged 60 to 69 with head and neck cancer. Both conserved end residues are part of each CDR3. Each record gives: J gene, clone size, V gene, D gene, CDR3 protein, CDR3 DNA. The D gene is left open where the match is weak. A clone size is listed for some rows: how often the clone was seen (once, few, many), or a class if it is expanded.

>TRBJ2-7|NA|TRBV7-9|TRBD2
CASSKTSGGQEQYF
TGTGCCAGCAGCAAGACTAGCGGGGGGCAGGAGCAGTACTTC
>TRBJ2-4|NA|TRBV4-1|NA
CASSQPLTGSKNIQYF
TGCGCCAGCAGCCAACCCTTGACAGGCTCCAAAAACATTCAGTACTTC
>TRBJ1-1|NA|TRBV7-9|NA
CASSKGGMNTEAFF
TGTGCCAGCAGCAAAGGGGGAATGAACACTGAAGCTTTCTTT
>TRBJ1-5|NA|TRBV4-1|TRBD1
CASSDRANNQPQHF
TGCGCCAGCAGCGACAGGGCTAACAATCAGCCCCAGCATTTT
>TRBJ1-5|NA|TRBV19|TRBD1
CASSRQGSNQPQHF
TGTGCCAGTAGTAGACAGGGAAGCAATCAGCCCCAGCATTTT
>TRBJ1-2|NA|TRBV5-1|TRBD1
CASRDTGGSWYGYTF
TGCGCCAGCAGAGATACAGGGGGATCGTGGTATGGCTACACCTTC
>TRBJ2-1|NA|TRBV6-2/TRBV6-3|NA
CASSSHSGGGRDEQFF
TGTGCCAGCAGTTCCCACAGTGGGGGGGGGCGCGATGAGCAGTTCTTC
>TRBJ2-2|NA|TRBV7-8|NA
CASSSPTGYGTGELFF
TGTGCCAGCAGCTCTCCGACAGGATATGGCACCGGGGAGCTGTTTTTT
>TRBJ2-7|once|TRBV25-1|TRBD1
CASSESGTVYEQYF
TGTGCCAGCAGTGAATCCGGGACAGTCTACGAGCAGTACTTC
>TRBJ2-3|NA|TRBV2|NA
CASSRDPTDTQYF
TGTGCCAGCAGCAGGGACCCTACAGATACGCAGTATTTT
>TRBJ2-3|NA|TRBV5-8|NA
CASSLLVGVDTQYF
TGTGCCAGCAGCTTGTTAGTGGGGGTAGATACGCAGTATTTT
>TRBJ2-7|NA|TRBV12-3/TRBV12-4|NA
CASSFGSTYEQYF
TGTGCCAGCAGTTTCGGGTCCACCTACGAGCAGTACTTC
>TRBJ2-5|NA|TRBV3-1/TRBV3-2|NA
CASGWERTQYF
TGTGCCAGCGGGTGGGAGAGGACCCAGTACTTC
>TRBJ1-5|once|TRBV6-5|NA
CASSYETGNQPQHF
TGTGCCAGCAGTTACGAGACAGGCAATCAGCCCCAGCATTTT
>TRBJ2-1|NA|TRBV27|NA
CASSLEVRVGSYNEQFF
TGTGCCAGCAGTTTAGAGGTACGCGTCGGGTCCTACAATGAGCAGTTCTTC
>TRBJ1-4|NA|TRBV5-6|NA
CASSLDPKGNEKLFF
TGTGCCAGCAGCTTGGATCCGAAAGGAAATGAAAAACTGTTTTTT
>TRBJ1-2|NA|TRBV27|TRBD1
CASTLTGTATGYTF
TGTGCCAGCACCCTAACCGGGACAGCCACCGGCTACACCTTC
>TRBJ2-1|NA|TRBV29-1|TRBD1
CSVEAGQGAGEQFF
TGCAGCGTTGAAGCGGGACAGGGGGCAGGTGAGCAGTTCTTC
>TRBJ1-6|few|TRBV5-1|TRBD1
CASSLTGGNNSPLHF
TGCGCCAGCAGCTTGACAGGGGGAAATAATTCACCCCTCCACTTT
>TRBJ1-4|NA|TRBV14|NA
CASSQALHEKLFF
TGTGCCAGCAGCCAAGCCCTTCATGAAAAACTGTTTTTT
>TRBJ2-2|NA|TRBV5-1|NA
CASSLEVAGELFF
TGCGCCAGCAGCTTGGAGGTGGCCGGGGAGCTGTTTTTT
>TRBJ1-2|NA|TRBV29-1|NA
CSVDGQGPNYGYTF
TGCAGCGTTGACGGGCAGGGCCCTAACTATGGCTACACCTTC
>TRBJ1-1|NA|TRBV5-1|NA
CASTAHLGGRDTEAFF
TGCGCCAGCACGGCGCACCTGGGTGGACGGGACACTGAAGCTTTCTTT
>TRBJ2-1|NA|TRBV7-6|TRBD2
CASSLALTSGGNEQFF
TGTGCCAGCAGCTTAGCGCTAACTAGCGGGGGGAATGAGCAGTTCTTC
>TRBJ1-3|few|TRBV7-9|NA
CASSLREGSGNTIYF
TGTGCCAGCAGCTTGCGTGAGGGGTCTGGAAACACCATATATTTT
>TRBJ2-3|few|TRBV14|TRBD1
CASSQGTGAETQYF
TGTGCCAGCAGCCAAGGGACAGGGGCGGAGACGCAGTATTTT
>TRBJ2-1|NA|TRBV18|NA
CASSPPVQESYNEQFF
TGTGCCAGCTCACCACCGGTCCAGGAGTCCTACAATGAGCAGTTCTTC
>TRBJ1-1|NA|TRBV6-1|NA
CASSDRENTEAFF
TGTGCCAGCAGTGACAGGGAGAACACTGAAGCTTTCTTT
>TRBJ2-6|NA|TRBV27|NA
CASGPIGANVLTF
TGTGCCAGCGGCCCGATTGGGGCCAACGTCCTGACTTTC
>TRBJ1-5|NA|TRBV5-1|NA
CARGGGRGRIQPQHF
TGCGCCAGAGGGGGGGGCAGGGGAAGGATCCAGCCCCAGCATTTT
>TRBJ1-2|NA|TRBV7-2|NA
CASSSRGDGYTF
TGTGCCAGCAGCTCCCGGGGGGACGGCTACACCTTC
>TRBJ2-5|NA|TRBV28|NA
CASRDDSPRSTQYF
TGTGCCAGCAGAGATGACTCTCCCCGATCGACCCAGTACTTC
>TRBJ2-5|NA|TRBV6-6|TRBD2
CASSYSRLADQETQYF
TGTGCCAGCAGTTACTCGAGGCTAGCGGACCAAGAGACCCAGTACTTC
>TRBJ2-1|NA|TRBV7-8|NA
CASRVGGPPNEQFF
TGTGCCAGCAGGGTGGGGGGGCCGCCTAATGAGCAGTTCTTC
>TRBJ2-1|NA|TRBV6-2/TRBV6-3|NA
CASSYAGVSPRSSYNEQFF
TGTGCCAGCAGTTATGCAGGGGTAAGCCCCAGGAGCTCCTACAATGAGCAGTTCTTC
>TRBJ2-6|few|TRBV6-4|NA
CASSDSGEGAGANVLTF
TGTGCCAGCAGTGACTCAGGGGAGGGGGCTGGGGCCAACGTCCTGACTTTC
>TRBJ1-3|NA|TRBV10-3|NA
CAISEELGPAIYF
TGTGCCATCAGTGAGGAGCTTGGTCCCGCCATATATTTT
>TRBJ2-7|NA|TRBV11-2|TRBD1
CASSAWTGVSYEQYF
TGTGCCAGCAGCGCCTGGACAGGGGTGTCCTACGAGCAGTACTTC
>TRBJ1-2|NA|TRBV6-6|NA
CASRTDSTYTF
TGTGCCAGCAGGACAGACAGTACGTACACCTTC
>TRBJ2-7|NA|TRBV9|TRBD2
CASSPGLAGRTYEQYF
TGTGCCAGCAGCCCAGGACTAGCGGGGCGAACCTACGAGCAGTACTTC
>TRBJ1-6|NA|TRBV7-6|NA
CASSLRQGNNSPLHF
TGTGCCAGCAGCTTAAGGCAGGGGAATAATTCACCCCTCCACTTT
>TRBJ1-2|NA|TRBV19|NA
CASRAPGALNYGYTF
TGTGCCAGCCGGGCGCCGGGGGCCCTTAACTATGGCTACACCTTC
>TRBJ1-5|few|TRBV10-3|NA
CAISERMGGNQPQHF
TGTGCCATCAGTGAACGGATGGGGGGCAACCAGCCCCAGCATTTT
>TRBJ2-7|NA|TRBV14|NA
CASSQGSLEQYF
TGTGCCAGCAGCCAAGGATCCCTCGAGCAGTACTTC
>TRBJ1-6|NA|TRBV9|NA
CASSVGGPSSPLHF
TGTGCCAGCAGCGTTGGGGGGCCAAGCTCACCCCTCCACTTT
>TRBJ2-5|NA|TRBV18|NA
CASSYREGKETQYF
TGTGCCAGCTCATACAGGGAGGGGAAGGAGACCCAGTACTTC
>TRBJ2-1|NA|TRBV12-5|TRBD2
CASGSLGGGGRRFNEQFF
TGTGCTAGTGGTTCCTTAGGAGGCGGGGGGCGCCGTTTCAATGAGCAGTTCTTC
>TRBJ2-1|NA|TRBV2|TRBD1
CASSELGQPNNEQFF
TGTGCCAGCAGTGAACTGGGACAGCCCAACAATGAGCAGTTCTTC
>TRBJ2-3|NA|TRBV7-8|NA
CASSLVAGRYSLTQYF
TGTGCCAGCAGCTTAGTGGCGGGGCGCTACTCCCTTACGCAGTATTTT
>TRBJ2-1|NA|TRBV7-8|NA
CASSTRIDYNEQFF
TGTGCCAGCAGCACGCGGATTGATTACAATGAGCAGTTCTTC
>TRBJ2-7|NA|TRBV5-8|TRBD2
CASRGRGARYEQYF
TGTGCCAGCCGAGGGAGGGGAGCGCGCTACGAGCAGTACTTC
>TRBJ1-6|NA|TRBV5-6|NA
CASSLGPGGRNSPLHF
TGTGCCAGCAGCCTCGGGCCCGGGGGGCGAAATTCACCCCTCCACTTT
>TRBJ1-2|NA|TRBV29-1|NA
CSVEGGGGGTYGYTF
TGCAGCGTTGAAGGAGGAGGCGGGGGGACCTATGGCTACACCTTC
>TRBJ1-1|NA|TRBV5-1|NA
CASSWGQNTEAFF
TGCGCCAGCAGCTGGGGACAGAACACTGAAGCTTTCTTT
>TRBJ2-3|NA|TRBV5-8|TRBD1
CASSLGQGPHLSTDTQYF
TGTGCCAGCAGCTTGGGACAGGGGCCCCACCTTAGCACAGATACGCAGTATTTT